The clone carrying this TCR beta chain was counted a few times. Its antigen is still unknown. The data were obtained in a study of CD8+CD57+ T cells in acquired aplastic anemia. On the study more broadly: DNA from sorted CD4+ and CD8+ cells averaged roughly 3.2 ug.

V was pared by 0 bases and J by 3 bases, with 4 bases between. The CDR3 has 13 amino acids. Germline assignment: CDR1 LNHNV and CDR2 YYDKDF (reference sequence). All patients picked for sequencing had shown, by flow cytometry, an expansion of CD8+CD57+ cells. The patients all had a severe acquired aplastic anemia diagnosis. Notes on the study in general: Patients and controls had in common 25 to 35 CD8+ CDR3 sequences.

Genomic DNA templated the TCR beta VDJ and CDR3 profiling. One entry per CDR3 protein results from TCRdb running MiXCR on the reads. The data show 75,000 to 100,000 distinct CDR3 sequences, less than 75% seen once. V usage is TRBV15 and J usage is TRBJ2-3; D remains unclear. This receptor was taken from a human donor with aplastic anemia. Sequencing was performed on sorted CD4+, CD8+, or CD8+CD57+ T cells (not recorded which) from PBMCs. CDR3 residues: CATSRDRTDTQYF. The CDR3 bases are TGTGCCACCAGCAGAGATCGAACAGATACGCAGTATTTT.